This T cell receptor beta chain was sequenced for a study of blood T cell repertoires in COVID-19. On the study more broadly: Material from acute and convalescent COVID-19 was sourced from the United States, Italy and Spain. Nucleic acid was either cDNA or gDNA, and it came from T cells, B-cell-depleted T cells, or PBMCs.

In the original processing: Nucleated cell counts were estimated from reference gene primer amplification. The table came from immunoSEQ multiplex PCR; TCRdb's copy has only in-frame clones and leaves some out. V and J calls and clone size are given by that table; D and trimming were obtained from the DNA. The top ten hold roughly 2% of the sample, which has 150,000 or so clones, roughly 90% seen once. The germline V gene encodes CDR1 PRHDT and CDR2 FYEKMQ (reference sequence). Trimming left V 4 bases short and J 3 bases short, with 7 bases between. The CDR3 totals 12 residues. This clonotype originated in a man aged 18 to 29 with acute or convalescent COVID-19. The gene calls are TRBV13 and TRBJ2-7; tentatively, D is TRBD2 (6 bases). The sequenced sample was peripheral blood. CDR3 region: CASSSGGYEQYF. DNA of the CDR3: TGTGCCAGCAGCTCCGGGGGCTACGAGCAGTACTTC.